The T cell receptor (beta chain) described here comes from a study of T cell responses to AZD1222 COVID-19 vaccine. V was clipped by 0 bases and J by 2 bases, with 10 bases between them. The CDR3 is 16 residues long. Looked up from germline, CDR1 is MNHEY and CDR2 is SVGAGI. The repertoire was sequenced with immunoSEQ multiplex PCR; TCRdb's copy has only in-frame clones and lacks some. The sample consists of more than 110,000 clones, roughly 92% of them appearing once. The TCR comes from an adult who received the AZD1222 COVID-19 vaccine. The rearrangement joins TRBV6-5 to TRBJ2-2, with D possibly called TRBD1 or TRBD2 (6 bases each). The specimen was peripheral blood, collected 28 days after the second AZD1222 dose. The CDR3 nucleotides read TGTGCCAGCAGTTACTCGACCGGGGGCAACACCGGGGAGCTGTTTTTT. Its protein is CASSYSTGGNTGELFF.